One sample yielded the 32 T cell receptor beta chains listed below, sequenced in a study of shared clonotypes between healthy human individuals. Profiling relied on immunoSEQ multiplex PCR, and the TCRdb table lists in-frame clones only, not all of them. The repertoire holds 1,400,000 or so clones, with just under 99% as singletons. The sequencing input was naive CD4+ T cells sorted from blood. The sample's subset: CD45RA+ positively selected. Source of these receptors: a man aged 30 to 45 in good health.

The chain joins TRBV4-3 to TRBJ2-2; 7 positions match TRBD2. The CDR3 runs 15 residues. The trim removed 1 base at V and 7 bases at J, leaving 6 bases unmatched. Germline V lookup: CDR1 LGHNA, CDR2 YSLEER. The CDR3 here is CASSQGRGVVGELFF. The CDR3 DNA reads as TGCGCCAGCAGCCAAGGACGGGGGGTAGTCGGGGAGCTGTTTTTT.

The chain combines TRBV5-5 with TRBJ1-5, with TRBD1 matching over 7 bases. The trim removed 2 bases at V and 3 bases at J, leaving 2 bases unmatched. CDR1 is SGHKS and CDR2 is YYEKEE in the germline V gene (reference sequence). This CDR3 is 14 amino acids long. The CDR3 sequence is CASSLDRVNQPQHF. DNA for the CDR3: TGTGCCAGCAGCTTAGACAGGGTCAATCAGCCCCAGCATTTT.

The chain joins TRBV15 to TRBJ2-5; D call uncertain. Germline V gene lookup returns CDR1 LNHNV and CDR2 YYDKDF (reference sequence). V lost 4 bases and J lost 3, with 9 bases in between. The CDR3 is 13 residues long. For the CDR3, the DNA is TGTGCCACCAGCACAGACACGAAAGAGACCCAGTACTTC. Protein sequence: CATSTDTKETQYF.

The CDR3 coding sequence is TGTGCCAGCGGGACATACGAAAACATTCAGTACTTC. It translates to CASGTYENIQYF. V gene TRBV27 combines with J gene TRBJ2-4; D might be TRBD1 (6 bases). The CDR3 runs to 12 residues. Trimming removed 8 bases at V and 5 bases at J, with 10 bases between. Germline V CDR1 and CDR2: MNHEY, SMNVEV (reference sequence).

The chain uses TRBV5-1 and TRBJ2-3, with D perhaps matching TRBD1 or TRBD2 (6 bases each). Germline V gene sequence: CDR1 SGHRS, CDR2 YFSETQ. The CDR3 loop spans 18 amino acids. Trimming took off 0 bases at V and 6 bases at J, with 23 bases between the two ends. DNA of the CDR3: TGCGCCAGCAGCTTGGGCCCCCTCCAGCGGGTGGGGGCGGATACGCAGTATTTT. It translates to CASSLGPLQRVGADTQYF.

The chain couples TRBV9 to TRBJ2-7; a possible D gene is TRBD2 (7 bases). Germline CDR1 SGDLS, CDR2 YYNGEE. The CDR3 loop spans 16 amino acids. Between the trimmed V and J ends, which lost 0 bases and 2 bases, there was a span of 15 bases. The CDR3 bases are TGTGCCAGCAGCGTAGCTTCGGGGGGCCCGACCTACGAGCAGTACTTC. Translating it yields CASSVASGGPTYEQYF.

The rearrangement links TRBV12-5 to TRBJ2-1; 12 bases are a match to TRBD2. The CDR3 runs 17 residues. Germline V gene lookup returns CDR1 LGHNT and CDR2 FRNRAP. With V trimmed by 1 base and J by 6 bases, 7 bases remained unmatched. CDR3 coding DNA: TGTGCTAGTGGTTTGGCCTCGACTAGCGGGGGATCCAATGAGCAGTTCTTC. Encoded protein: CASGLASTSGGSNEQFF. The variable domain in full, completed from reference TRBV12-5 and TRBJ2-1, reads DARVTQTPRHKVTEMGQEVTMRCQPILGHNTVFWYRQTMMQGLELLAYFRNRAPLDDSGMPKDRFSAEMPDATLATLKIQPSEPRDSAVYFCASGLASTSGGSNEQFFGPGTRLTVL.

J is TRBJ1-4 and V is TRBV5-4; 7 nucleotides align to TRBD1. The CDR3 spans 14 residues. Trimming removed 4 bases from V and 3 bases from J; junction bases left unmatched: 3. CDR1 is SGHNT, CDR2 YYREEE, per germline (reference sequence). The CDR3 DNA is TGTGCCAGCAGCCGACAGGGCGCTAATGAAAAACTGTTTTTT. Translation: CASSRQGANEKLFF.

V usage is TRBV12-5 and J usage is TRBJ2-1; 12 bases are shared with TRBD2. This CDR3 contains 15 residues. The ends lost 7 bases at V and 4 bases at J; junction bases unmatched: 5. Germline V CDR1 and CDR2: LGHNT, FRNRAP. CDR3 DNA sequence: TGTGCTAGTGCCCACACTAGCGGGAGGTACAATGAGCAGTTCTTC. Its translation is CASAHTSGRYNEQFF.

This clone was counted once. V and J are TRBV27 and TRBJ2-3, with TRBD2 matching over 7 bases. Germline CDR1 MNHEY, CDR2 SMNVEV (reference sequence). This CDR3 contains 12 residues. Trimming removed 5 bases from V and 11 bases from J; junction bases left unmatched: 7. The CDR3 DNA reads as TGTGCCAGCAGTCCCCCAGCGGGAAAGCAGTATTTT. It yields the protein CASSPPAGKQYF.

The chain uses TRBV28 and TRBJ1-5, with unresolved D. Per the germline V gene, CDR1 is MDHEN and CDR2 is SYDVKM. This CDR3 has 13 amino acids. Trimming stripped 3 bases from V and 5 bases from J, with 8 bases between. Here the CDR3 DNA reads TGTGCCAGCAGTTTTAGTGGGCATCAGCCCCAGCATTTT. Protein: CASSFSGHQPQHF.

This chain's CDR3 is CASSDWGQRGGTQPQHF. Here the CDR3 DNA reads TGCGCCAGCAGTGACTGGGGACAGAGGGGGGGCACTCAGCCCCAGCATTTT. The gene calls are TRBV10-2 and TRBJ1-5; TRBD1 matches at 7 bases. Germline loops: CDR1 WSHSY, CDR2 SAAADI. The V and J ends lost 3 bases and 6 bases, in that order; junction bases with no gene match: 14. This CDR3 has 17 residues.

To note about this clone: Additional DNA sequences in this sample encode the identical CDR3. The chain is built from TRBV9 and TRBJ2-2; D is unclear. Looked up from germline, CDR1 is SGDLS and CDR2 is YYNGEE. This CDR3 contains 12 residues. With 2 bases removed from V and 4 bases from J, the gap between germline ends came to 3 bases. The CDR3 protein is CASSVGTGELFF. The DNA of the CDR3 is TGTGCCAGCAGCGTTGGCACCGGGGAGCTGTTTTTT.

The chain links TRBV7-9 to TRBJ2-5, with a possible D match to TRBD2 (6 bases). V dropped 1 base and J dropped 4 bases, with 13 bases sitting between them. Germline V gives CDR1 SEHNR, CDR2 FQNEAQ (reference sequence). The CDR3 covers 15 residues. The CDR3 coding sequence is TGTGCCAGCAGCTTAGTGGAGGGCCCGGGAGAGACCCAGTACTTC. Translated: CASSLVEGPGETQYF.

This chain uses TRBV5-1 with TRBJ2-7; 13 nucleotides align to TRBD2. Per germline, CDR1 SGHRS and CDR2 YFSETQ. This CDR3 comprises 16 residues. V shed 2 bases, J shed 6 bases, and the junction held 8 bases outside the gene matches. CDR3 residues: CASSLPLAGGLGEQYF. The CDR3 DNA follows: TGCGCCAGCAGCTTACCACTAGCGGGGGGGCTGGGCGAGCAGTACTTC.

The chain recombines TRBV5-1 with TRBJ2-5; a possible D gene is TRBD2 (6 bases). Trimming stripped 3 bases from V and 4 bases from J, with 13 bases between. The CDR3 extends over 14 amino acids. Per the germline V gene, CDR1 is SGHRS and CDR2 is YFSETQ. The CDR3 loop reads CASSSSGGAETQYF. The CDR3 DNA reads TGCGCCAGCAGCTCGTCGGGCGGGGCAGAGACCCAGTACTTC.

This sequence joins TRBV5-6 and TRBJ2-1; TRBD2 matches at 7 bases. This CDR3 contains 16 residues. J gave up 2 bases and V 0 bases, and 5 bases lay outside the gene matches. Germline V lookup: CDR1 SGHDT, CDR2 YYEEEE. In DNA, the CDR3 is TGTGCCAGCAGCTTGGAAGGACTAGGGGCCTACAATGAGCAGTTCTTC. Its protein is CASSLEGLGAYNEQFF.

This chain links TRBV7-8 with TRBJ2-3; TRBD2 matches 8 bases. Trimming cost V 8 bases and J 1 base; bases outside gene matches: 8. Germline CDR1 and CDR2: SGHVS and FQNEAQ. The CDR3 consists of 15 residues. The CDR3 sequence is CASLRSGGRTDTQYF. For the CDR3, the DNA is TGTGCCAGCCTTCGTTCGGGAGGGCGCACAGATACGCAGTATTTT.

This chain links TRBV4-3 with TRBJ1-3, with no clear D. This CDR3 has 15 amino acids. Germline V gene sequence: CDR1 LGHNA, CDR2 YSLEER. Trimming removed 1 base at V and 0 bases at J, with 7 bases between. CDR3 bases: TGCGCCAGCAGCCAAGGACGCAACTCTGGAAACACCATATATTTT. This translates into CASSQGRNSGNTIYF.

This clone has a single count. The V and J genes are TRBV18 and TRBJ2-3; 7 bases agree with TRBD2. The trim removed 1 base at V and 0 bases at J, leaving 7 bases unmatched. CDR3 length equals 17 residues. Per the germline V gene, CDR1 is KGHSH and CDR2 is LQKENI. The CDR3 is CASSPLKRESSTDTQYF. Here the CDR3 DNA reads TGTGCCAGCTCACCACTCAAGCGGGAATCTAGCACAGATACGCAGTATTTT.

This chain links TRBV7-9 with TRBJ2-4; TRBD1 agrees at 8 bases. The CDR3 extends over 14 amino acids. J gave up 10 bases and V 1 base, and 6 bases lay outside the gene matches. Germline V gene data show CDR1 as SEHNR and CDR2 as FQNEAQ (reference sequence). CDR3 sequence: CASSLGRQGTIQYF. The CDR3, as DNA: TGTGCCAGCAGCTTAGGGAGACAGGGGACGATTCAGTACTTC.

This rearrangement joins TRBV18 to TRBJ2-7; perhaps D is TRBD1 or TRBD2 (5 bases each). With 4 bases removed from V and 1 base from J, the gap between germline ends came to 11 bases. Germline V CDR1 and CDR2: KGHSH, LQKENI. The CDR3 sequence is 14 residues long. CDR3 region: CASSQGTESYEQYF. The CDR3 bases are TGTGCCAGCTCACAAGGGACGGAGTCCTACGAGCAGTACTTC.

V and J are TRBV10-1 and TRBJ1-5, with D possibly being TRBD1 (5 bases). Germline V gene data show CDR1 as WNHNN and CDR2 as SYGVQD (reference sequence). CDR3 length: 13 amino acids. V was clipped by 6 bases and J by 4 bases, with 10 bases between them. CDR3 amino acids: CASSPGLNQPQHF. CDR3 bases: TGCGCCAGCAGCCCAGGGCTAAATCAGCCCCAGCATTTT.

The chain links TRBV19 to TRBJ1-2; D is perhaps TRBD1 (6 bases). The V gene lost 5 bases and the J gene lost 4 bases, with 11 bases spanning the gap. CDR1 LNHDA and CDR2 SQIVND come from the germline V gene (reference sequence). The CDR3 sequence is 13 residues long. This chain's CDR3 is CASSLLGAYGYTF. The CDR3 DNA follows: TGTGCCAGTAGTCTCCTGGGGGCCTATGGCTACACCTTC.

V and J are TRBV25-1 and TRBJ2-2; 8 nucleotides match TRBD2. Per the germline V gene, CDR1 is MGHDK and CDR2 is SYGVNS. The CDR3 is made up of 14 amino acids. V was clipped by 9 bases and J by 6 bases; unmatched bases: 9. Here the CDR3 reads CASQGLGASGELFF. CDR3 DNA: TGTGCCAGTCAGGGACTAGGAGCGTCCGGGGAGCTGTTTTTT.

Note on this clone: The junction departs from germline at one end; a sequencing error may be responsible. J is TRBJ1-3 and V is TRBV5-1; D unclear. Germline CDR1 and CDR2: SGHRS and YFSETQ. This CDR3 region has 15 residues. The CDR3 loop reads CASRLVDDGGNTIYF. Written as DNA, the CDR3 is TGCGCCAGCAGGTTGGTGGACGATGGTGGAAACACCATATATTTT.

V and J are TRBV7-6 and TRBJ2-1; 14 nucleotides agree with TRBD2. The ends lost 4 bases at V and 9 bases at J; junction bases unmatched: 5. The CDR3 has 15 residues. Germline assignment: CDR1 SGHVS and CDR2 FNYEAQ. CDR3 region: CASSSGTSGSFEQFF. The CDR3 DNA reads as TGTGCCAGCAGCTCCGGGACTAGCGGGAGCTTTGAGCAGTTCTTC.

The V and J genes are TRBV14 and TRBJ1-3; D may be TRBD1 (6 bases). Trimming pared 4 bases from V and 3 bases from J, leaving 10 bases between. The germline V gene encodes CDR1 SGHDN and CDR2 FVKESK. This CDR3 has 14 amino acids. As DNA, the CDR3 is TGTGCCAGCAGCCGAACAGGGATTGGAAACACCATATATTTT. This translates into CASSRTGIGNTIYF.

The chain combines TRBV7-6 with TRBJ1-1; D is possibly TRBD1 (5 bases). Germline V gene sequence: CDR1 SGHVS, CDR2 FNYEAQ. Between the trimmed V and J ends, which lost 0 bases and 0 bases, there was a span of 11 bases. The CDR3 has 16 residues. The CDR3 DNA is TGTGCCAGCAGCTTAGCGGAGGGACGGTTGAACACTGAAGCTTTCTTT. The encoded protein is CASSLAEGRLNTEAFF.

In its sample, this clone was seen once. This chain connects TRBV20-1 to TRBJ2-7; 7 bases are shared with TRBD1. The CDR3 has 11 amino acids. Germline CDR1 and CDR2: DFQATT and SNEGSKA (reference sequence). The ends lost 6 bases at V and 7 bases at J; junction bases unmatched: 6. This CDR3 is CSAQTGLEQYF. The CDR3 DNA is TGCAGTGCCCAGACAGGGCTTGAGCAGTACTTC.

V gene TRBV4-3 combines with J gene TRBJ1-1, with a possible D match to TRBD1 (5 bases). CDR3 size: 16 residues. Germline V gives CDR1 LGHNA, CDR2 YSLEER. V lost 4 bases, J lost 0 bases, and 15 bases lay in between. This chain's CDR3 is CASSLGGLRMNTEAFF. CDR3 in DNA: TGCGCCAGCAGCCTCGGGGGACTCAGGATGAACACTGAAGCTTTCTTT.

V usage is TRBV7-6 and J usage is TRBJ2-3; D gene unclear. CDR3 length: 15 residues. Trimming removed 2 bases at V and 2 bases at J, with 11 bases between. Germline V gene data show CDR1 as SGHVS and CDR2 as FNYEAQ. In DNA form, the CDR3 reads TGTGCCAGCAGCTTAAAAACATGGAACACAGATACGCAGTATTTT. Its protein is CASSLKTWNTDTQYF.